The 21 T cell receptor beta chains listed next were all sequenced from one sample in a study of shared clonotypes between healthy human individuals. Assay used: immunoSEQ multiplex PCR; TCRdb lists only in-frame clones, some missing. The table includes millions of clones, just under 95% detected once. CD45RO-negative CD8 cells positively selected for CCR7 made up the naive population, which excluded terminally differentiated effector memory CD45RA+ cells. Sample: naive CD8+ T cells sorted from blood. These receptors all stem from a man between 18 and 35 years old in good health.

This chain uses TRBV7-8 with TRBJ2-7; perhaps TRBD1 as D (7 bases). Germline loops: CDR1 SGHVS, CDR2 FQNEAQ. The CDR3 has 13 residues. Between the trimmed V and J ends, which lost 5 bases and 2 bases, there was a span of 10 bases. CDR3 region: CASSPGGTYEQYF. The CDR3 DNA reads as TGTGCCAGCAGCCCAGGGGGGACCTACGAGCAGTACTTC.

The CDR3 protein is CASSLTPGWNEKLFF. Here the CDR3 DNA reads TGTGCCAGCAGTTTAACCCCGGGATGGAATGAAAAACTGTTTTTT. The chain is built from TRBV27 and TRBJ1-4; D is uncertain. The CDR3 is made up of 15 amino acids. Deletions cut 2 bases from V and 5 bases from J, with 12 bases between. Germline V gene sequence: CDR1 MNHEY, CDR2 SMNVEV (reference sequence).

Points on this clone: This specimen includes other DNA sequences encoding the same CDR3. The V call is TRBV28, the J call TRBJ2-7; 7 nucleotides line up with TRBD1. Per the germline V gene, CDR1 is MDHEN and CDR2 is SYDVKM. This CDR3 spans 14 amino acids. V dropped 3 bases and J dropped 2; count of bases not matched to a gene: 4. CDR3 sequence (DNA): TGTGCCAGCAGTTTTGGGACAGCGACCTACGAGCAGTACTTC. This codes for CASSFGTATYEQYF.

The genes are TRBV5-1 and TRBJ2-7; D is ambiguous. There are 14 residues in the CDR3. The V gene lost 1 base and the J gene lost 4 bases, with 12 bases spanning the gap. Looked up from germline, CDR1 is SGHRS and CDR2 is YFSETQ. CDR3 amino acids: CASSLSTGPYEQYF. Written as DNA, the CDR3 is TGCGCCAGCAGCTTGTCCACCGGGCCTTACGAGCAGTACTTC.

The chain employs TRBV9 and TRBJ2-2, with D unresolved. Germline V lookup: CDR1 SGDLS, CDR2 YYNGEE. V dropped 2 bases and J dropped 0 bases, with 14 bases sitting between them. This CDR3 contains 17 residues. The CDR3: CASSVAVRQANTGELFF. The CDR3 region has the DNA TGTGCCAGCAGCGTCGCCGTGAGGCAGGCGAACACCGGGGAGCTGTTTTTT.

This rearrangement joins TRBV7-2 to TRBJ1-2; no clear D gene. Germline V gene sequence: CDR1 SGHTA, CDR2 FQGNSA. The CDR3 extends over 14 amino acids. The V end lost 0 bases, the J end lost 2 bases, and 7 bases lay between the germline ends. Here the CDR3 DNA reads TGTGCCAGCAGCTTAGCAGAAAGGAACTATGGCTACACCTTC. Its protein product is CASSLAERNYGYTF.

The rearrangement uses TRBV29-1 and TRBJ1-1; the D is unclear. With 7 bases removed from V and 1 base from J, the gap between germline ends came to 13 bases. The CDR3 length is 13 residues. Germline V gives CDR1 SQVTM, CDR2 ANQGSEA. This CDR3 reads CSADWGENTEAFF. The CDR3 DNA is TGCAGCGCCGATTGGGGAGAGAACACTGAAGCTTTCTTT.

The chain uses TRBV15 and TRBJ1-1; tentatively, D is TRBD1 (6 bases). There are 15 residues in the CDR3. CDR1 and CDR2 from the germline V gene are LNHNV and YYDKDF (reference sequence). Trimming took 11 bases from V and 0 from J, leaving 19 bases between them. As DNA, the CDR3 is TGTGCCGCCGCACGCGAGGGGGGAATGAACACTGAAGCTTTCTTT. Protein product: CAAAREGGMNTEAFF.

The chain links TRBV4-3 to TRBJ2-3; D ambiguous. CDR3 length equals 15 residues. Germline V CDR1 and CDR2: LGHNA, YSLEER. Trimming pared 0 bases from V and 6 bases from J, leaving 13 bases between. The CDR3 loop is CASSQDIYAKDTQYF. The CDR3 bases are TGCGCCAGCAGCCAAGATATCTACGCCAAGGATACGCAGTATTTT.

CDR3 sequence: CASSLRENTYEQYF. DNA for the CDR3: TGTGCCAGCAGCTTGAGGGAAAACACCTACGAGCAGTACTTC. This rearrangement joins TRBV13 to TRBJ2-7; maybe TRBD2 (5 bases). CDR3 length: 14 residues. V lost 3 bases and J lost 2, with 11 bases in between. Germline V gene lookup returns CDR1 PRHDT and CDR2 FYEKMQ (reference sequence).

This clone came up once. The chain joins TRBV27 to TRBJ1-6; maybe TRBD1 (5 bases). This CDR3 is 15 amino acids long. Germline loops: CDR1 MNHEY, CDR2 SMNVEV (reference sequence). V was clipped by 4 bases and J by 6 bases, with 13 bases between them. The CDR3 coding sequence is TGTGCCAGCAGTTCTCAATCGGGGGGTAATTCACCCCTCCACTTT. The encoded protein is CASSSQSGGNSPLHF.

The CDR3 loop reads CASSSPQGQSVDEQFF. The CDR3 nucleotides are TGTGCCAGCAGCTCCCCCCAGGGACAGTCTGTGGATGAGCAGTTCTTC. The chain has TRBV11-2 and TRBJ2-1, with 7 bases aligning to TRBD1. The length of the CDR3 is 16 residues. CDR1 SGHAT and CDR2 FQNNGV come from the germline V gene. V lost 4 bases, J lost 8 bases, and 14 bases stayed unmatched.

The chain joins TRBV29-1 to TRBJ1-1, with D perhaps TRBD1 (5 bases). CDR1 is SQVTM and CDR2 is ANQGSEA in the germline V gene. This CDR3 comprises 13 residues. The V end was cut by 7 bases, the J end by 0 bases, with 12 bases between. DNA of the CDR3: TGCAGCGGCCTACAGGTGATGAACACTGAAGCTTTCTTT. Encoded protein: CSGLQVMNTEAFF. Filled out from reference TRBV29-1 and TRBJ1-1, the complete variable domain reads SAVISQKPSRDICQRGTSLTIQCQVDSQVTMMFWYRQQPGQSLTLIATANQGSEATYESGFVIDKFPISRPNLTFSTLTVSNMSPEDSSIYLCSGLQVMNTEAFFGQGTRLTVV.

J is TRBJ2-7 and V is TRBV13; D gene unclear. The CDR3 extends over 15 amino acids. CDR1 is PRHDT and CDR2 is FYEKMQ in the germline V gene (reference sequence). The ends were cut back, 5 bases at V and 3 bases at J, with 17 bases in the middle. DNA of the CDR3: TGTGCCAGCAGCGCCCCGACGACACCCCACTACGAGCAGTACTTC. Translated: CASSAPTTPHYEQYF. Complete variable domain (other parts from reference TRBV13 and TRBJ2-7): AAGVIQSPRHLIKEKRETATLKCYPIPRHDTVYWYQQGPGQDPQFLISFYEKMQSDKGSIPDRFSAQQFSDYHSELNMSSLELGDSALYFCASSAPTTPHYEQYFGPGTRLTVT.

The rearrangement uses TRBV7-2 and TRBJ1-1, with D unresolved. Germline lookup yields CDR1 SGHTA and CDR2 FQGNSA. The CDR3 has 15 residues. Between the trimmed V and J ends, which lost 3 bases and 1 base, there was a span of 12 bases. The CDR3 sequence is CASSFLYGENTEAFF. In DNA, the CDR3 is TGTGCCAGCAGCTTTCTTTACGGGGAGAACACTGAAGCTTTCTTT.

The chain uses TRBV5-4 and TRBJ2-7; perhaps TRBD2 as D (5 bases). Germline V CDR1 and CDR2: SGHNT, YYREEE (reference sequence). CDR3 length: 13 residues. The V and J ends lost 4 bases and 5 bases respectively, with 13 bases between them. The CDR3 region has the DNA TGTGCCAGCAGCGCCCCGGGGAGCGACGAGCAGTACTTC. It encodes CASSAPGSDEQYF.

The V gene is TRBV9, the J gene TRBJ2-5, with D uncertain. The germline CDR1 and CDR2 sequences are SGDLS and YYNGEE. Between the trimmed V and J ends, which lost 3 bases and 5 bases, there was a span of 14 bases. The CDR3 totals 14 residues. DNA of the CDR3: TGTGCCAGCAGCGCGGACGGACGCGTGGAGACCCAGTACTTC. Its translation: CASSADGRVETQYF.

This chain joins TRBV5-6 and TRBJ1-1; possible D gene TRBD1, 6 bases. Trimming took off 4 bases at V and 3 bases at J, with 13 bases between the two ends. The CDR3 loop spans 14 amino acids. In germline, CDR1 is SGHDT, CDR2 YYEEEE. The CDR3, as DNA: TGTGCCAGCAGCCCCGAACAGGGCTACACTGAAGCTTTCTTT. Translating gives CASSPEQGYTEAFF.

V gene TRBV4-1 combines with J gene TRBJ2-7; TRBD2 matches 9 bases. Trimming took 5 bases from V and 4 from J; bases not matched to a gene: 6. There are 14 residues in the CDR3. Germline V lookup: CDR1 MGHRA, CDR2 YSYEKL. As DNA, the CDR3 is TGCGCCAGCAGCTCCCTTAGCGGGGGATACGAGCAGTACTTC. This gives the protein CASSSLSGGYEQYF.

V and J are TRBV5-4 and TRBJ2-2; D is tentatively TRBD1 or TRBD2 (5 bases each). The CDR3 is made up of 15 amino acids. In germline, CDR1 is SGHNT, CDR2 YYREEE (reference sequence). Trimming left V 1 base short and J 1 base short, with 8 bases between. The CDR3 loop is CASSLLGENTGELFF. CDR3 DNA: TGTGCCAGCAGCTTGTTGGGGGAGAACACCGGGGAGCTGTTTTTT. The variable domain in full, with the rest retrieved from reference TRBV5-4 and TRBJ2-2, is ETGVTQSPTHLIKTRGQQVTLRCSSQSGHNTVSWYQQALGQGPQFIFQYYREEENGRGNFPPRFSGLQFPNYSSELNVNALELDDSALYLCASSLLGENTGELFFGEGSRLTVL.

This chain joins TRBV7-2 and TRBJ2-3, with 9 bases lining up with TRBD1. Germline-derived CDR1 and CDR2 are SGHTA and FQGNSA. There are 15 residues in the CDR3. Trimming cost V 6 bases and J 1 base; bases outside gene matches: 5. This chain's CDR3 is CASSLQGAGTDTQYF. The CDR3 DNA reads TGTGCCAGCAGTTTACAGGGGGCTGGCACAGATACGCAGTATTTT.